This TCR beta chain was observed in a study of blood T cell repertoires in COVID-19. Overall study context: Acute-phase and convalescent COVID-19 samples originated in the United States, Italy and Spain.

Per the original methods: By means of reference gene primer amplification, nucleated cell counts were estimated. Method: immunoSEQ multiplex PCR; TCRdb's copy keeps in-frame clones and lacks some. D and trimming come from the DNA, and the V and J calls and clone size come from that table. The top ten hold 35% to 45% of the sample, which has about 36,000 clones, roughly four fifths seen once. This clone has ten or more counts. The germline CDR1 and CDR2 sequences are MNHEY and SVGAGI. V lost 4 bases, J lost 0 bases, and 15 bases lay in between. The CDR3 is made up of 16 amino acids. The chain combines TRBV6-5 with TRBJ1-1; TRBD1 is a possible D gene (5 bases). Sequenced material: peripheral blood. This receptor was taken from a human donor in a cohort sampled during active or convalescent COVID-19. The donor label of this sample is uncertain. The CDR3 DNA follows: TGTGCCAGCAGTTCCGGGGGAGGGGTTCTGAACACTGAAGCTTTCTTT. This codes for CASSSGGGVLNTEAFF.